These 5 T cell receptor beta chains were sequenced from one sample in a study of early T cells in non-severe SARS-CoV-2 infection. TCRdb reanalysed the 5' RACE reads using MiXCR and keeps one entry per CDR3 protein. The sample includes about 20,000 distinct CDR3 sequences, around 4% of them seen just once. Specimen: whole blood. The source of these receptors is an adult who was a healthcare worker with PCR-confirmed SARS-CoV-2 infection or an uninfected control (not recorded which).

This clonotype was counted at least ten times. The V gene is TRBV5-6, the J gene TRBJ2-1; 10 bases line up with TRBD2. The germline V gene has CDR1 SGHDT and CDR2 YYEEEE. The CDR3 runs to 15 residues. The V and J ends lost 4 bases and 2 bases, in that order; junction bases with no gene match: 3. As DNA, the CDR3 is TGTGCCAGCAGCCCCGGGACTAGCGCCTACAATGAGCAGTTCTTC. This translates into CASSPGTSAYNEQFF.

This clonotype was picked up many times. The genes are TRBV12-5 and TRBJ2-3; D remains unclear. Trimming removed 6 bases at V and 0 bases at J, with 4 bases between. The CDR3 is 12 residues long. Germline V lookup: CDR1 LGHNT, CDR2 FRNRAP. CDR3 protein: CASGGSTDTQYF. The CDR3 coding sequence is TGTGCTAGTGGCGGTAGCACAGATACGCAGTATTTT.

This clonotype was seen many times. The CDR3 coding sequence is TGTGCCAGCAGCCCCCCCCCCGGGCGGGGGGCATACAATGAGCAGTTCTTC. Translating it yields CASSPPPGRGAYNEQFF. The genes are TRBV9 and TRBJ2-1; 8 nucleotides agree with TRBD2. Unmatched junction bases numbered 13, after V lost 4 bases and J lost 4 bases. Germline CDR1 SGDLS, CDR2 YYNGEE. The CDR3 has 17 residues.

This clonotype was counted many times. The chain is built from TRBV4-3 and TRBJ1-3, with D hard to call. Germline V gene sequence: CDR1 LGHNA, CDR2 YSLEER. CDR3 length: 14 amino acids. Deletions cut 1 base from V and 4 bases from J, with 8 bases between. CDR3 in amino acids: CASSQGSSGNTIYF. Here the CDR3 DNA reads TGCGCCAGCAGCCAAGGATCGTCGGGAAACACCATATATTTT.

This clonotype occurred many times. The DNA of the CDR3 is TGTGCCACCAGTGATCCCAGCGACTCCTACAATGAGCAGTTCTTC. Protein: CATSDPSDSYNEQFF. This chain links TRBV24-1 with TRBJ2-1, with unresolved D. Germline CDR1 reads KGHDR; CDR2 reads SFDVKD. V lost 3 bases and J lost 0, with 8 bases in between. The CDR3 sequence is 15 residues long.